Listed here are 23 T cell receptor beta chains from one sample, sequenced in a study of cytomegalovirus exposure and HLA in healthy donors. A multiplex PCR was run with 60 Vbeta primers and 13 Jbeta primers. TCRdb's table, derived via immunoSEQ multiplex PCR, lists solely in-frame clones and lacks some. Here the sample spans approximately 120,000 clones, 76% being singletons. The sample was PBMCs. Every receptor here comes from a man aged 45 to 65 in good health and CMV-seronegative.

Comment on this clone: The junction shows a germline mismatch at one end, possibly a read error. This chain uses TRBV10-2 with TRBJ1-2; TRBD1 is a possible D gene (5 bases). Germline V CDR1 and CDR2: WSHSY, SAAADI. CDR3 length: 15 amino acids. The CDR3 region is CASMRGGWASHGHTF. The CDR3, as DNA: TGCGCCAGCATGAGGGGAGGATGGGCTTCACATGGCCACACCTTC.

This clone was recorded only once. The chain recombines TRBV18 with TRBJ2-5; perhaps TRBD2 as D (5 bases). Near its end, the DNA agrees better with TRBJ2-7, so the J call may be wrong. The germline V gene has CDR1 KGHSH and CDR2 LQKENI. The CDR3 loop spans 15 amino acids. For the CDR3, the DNA is TGTGCCAGCTCACCCCGGGCGGGTTCTAAATACGAGCAGTACTTC. Its protein product is CASSPRAGSKYEQYF.

The chain has TRBV5-1 and TRBJ1-5; 11 bases fit TRBD1. Trimming cost V 0 bases and J 7 bases; bases outside gene matches: 6. Per the germline V gene, CDR1 is SGHRS and CDR2 is YFSETQ. The CDR3 sequence is 16 residues long. This CDR3 reads CASSLGGTGGRQPQHF. In nucleotides, the CDR3 is TGCGCCAGCAGCTTGGGGGGGACAGGGGGTCGGCAGCCCCAGCATTTT.

The gene calls are TRBV7-9 and TRBJ2-7, with 7 bases fitting TRBD1. Trimming at V came to 6 bases and at J to 3 bases, leaving 11 bases not matched to a gene. This CDR3 has 15 residues. Looked up from germline, CDR1 is SEHNR and CDR2 is FQNEAQ (reference sequence). The CDR3 DNA reads as TGTGCCAGCAGACCCAAACAGGGGTTGGACTACGAGCAGTACTTC. Encoded protein: CASRPKQGLDYEQYF.

In this sample, this clone turned up a few times. V and J are TRBV5-6 and TRBJ1-5; D gene unclear. V lost 0 bases to trimming and J lost 5 bases, with 9 bases between them. The CDR3 is 14 residues long. The germline gives CDR1 SGHDT, CDR2 YYEEEE. The CDR3 spells CASSLDSSDQPQHF. The DNA for the CDR3 is TGTGCCAGCAGCTTGGACAGCTCTGATCAGCCCCAGCATTTT.

V gene TRBV5-1 combines with J gene TRBJ1-1; D not certain. The V end was cut by 0 bases, the J end by 1 base, with 4 bases between. This CDR3 contains 13 residues. Germline V gene data show CDR1 as SGHRS and CDR2 as YFSETQ. CDR3 sequence (DNA): TGCGCCAGCAGCTTGGAGCCGAACACTGAAGCTTTCTTT. The encoded protein is CASSLEPNTEAFF.

This rearrangement joins TRBV2 to TRBJ1-2; unclear D gene. This CDR3 region has 13 residues. Trimming left V 7 bases short and J 3 bases short, with 12 bases between. Looked up from germline, CDR1 is SNHLY and CDR2 is FYNNEI. CDR3 region: CASILETYYGYTF. The DNA for the CDR3 is TGTGCCAGCATCTTGGAGACTTACTATGGCTACACCTTC.

The V call is TRBV2, the J call TRBJ2-2, with 7 nucleotides matching TRBD2. After removal of 7 bases from V and 1 base from J, the junction contained 9 bases not matched to a gene. CDR3 length: 16 residues. Germline V gene sequence: CDR1 SNHLY, CDR2 FYNNEI. CDR3 amino acids: CASTEGQRGNTGELFF. CDR3 DNA sequence: TGTGCCAGCACCGAGGGGCAGCGGGGGAACACCGGGGAGCTGTTTTTT.

V is TRBV27 and J is TRBJ1-6; TRBD1 matches 11 bases. CDR1 is MNHEY and CDR2 is SMNVEV in the germline V gene (reference sequence). The CDR3 is 14 residues long. The junction had 3 bases not matched to a gene; V was cut back by 2 bases and J by 12 bases. The CDR3 reads CASSLRDRGVPLHF. The CDR3 DNA is TGTGCCAGCAGTTTAAGGGACAGGGGGGTACCCCTCCACTTT.

A word on this clone: The sample carries other DNA sequences with the same CDR3. V gene TRBV9 combines with J gene TRBJ1-2; a weak D match, TRBD1 (6 bases). The CDR3 extends over 15 amino acids. The V end was cut by 3 bases, the J end by 0 bases, with 12 bases between. Germline-derived CDR1 and CDR2 are SGDLS and YYNGEE. CDR3 amino acids: CASSEGTIPNYGYTF. In DNA form, the CDR3 reads TGTGCCAGCAGCGAGGGGACAATTCCTAACTATGGCTACACCTTC.

This clone has only a few counts. The rearrangement joins TRBV2 to TRBJ1-1; 8 bases are shared with TRBD1. The germline V gene has CDR1 SNHLY and CDR2 FYNNEI. The junction had 5 bases not matched to a gene; V was cut back by 4 bases and J by 1 base. CDR3 length: 15 residues. Written as DNA, the CDR3 is TGTGCCAGCAGTGTGGGCAGGGGGCAGAACACTGAAGCTTTCTTT. Its translation is CASSVGRGQNTEAFF.

V and J are TRBV9 and TRBJ1-2; 11 positions match TRBD1. V was pared by 1 base and J by 4 bases, with 3 bases of the junction left unmatched. This CDR3 comprises 15 residues. Germline loops: CDR1 SGDLS, CDR2 YYNGEE. The DNA of the CDR3 is TGTGCCAGCAGCGTAACCGGGACAGGGGGCTATGGCTACACCTTC. Encoded protein: CASSVTGTGGYGYTF.

V is TRBV7-9 and J is TRBJ2-2; TRBD2 matches 11 bases. The germline gives CDR1 SEHNR, CDR2 FQNEAQ (reference sequence). This CDR3 is 17 amino acids long. The junction had 11 bases not matched to a gene; V was cut back by 4 bases and J by 7 bases. CDR3 protein: CASSSRRRTSGFGELFF. Written as DNA, the CDR3 is TGTGCCAGCAGCTCCCGCCGCCGGACTAGCGGGTTCGGGGAGCTGTTTTTT.

The chain joins TRBV6-5 to TRBJ2-7; maybe TRBD2 (6 bases). The germline V gene encodes CDR1 MNHEY and CDR2 SVGAGI. The CDR3 is 12 amino acids. The CDR3 bases are TGTGCGGTCCACCGGGGGTCCTACGAGCAGTACTTC. Protein: CAVHRGSYEQYF.

About this clone itself: An end of the junction does not agree with germline; a read error may underlie this. The chain links TRBV4-2 to TRBJ2-3; TRBD1 is a possible D gene (6 bases). Germline V gene data show CDR1 as LGHNA and CDR2 as YNFKEQ. This CDR3 comprises 16 residues. CDR3 sequence (DNA): TGTGCCAGCAGCTTTCAACAGGGTACCCCCACAGATACGCGGTATTTT. This encodes CASSFQQGTPTDTRYF.

The chain uses TRBV25-1 and TRBJ1-2; unclear D gene. CDR1 and CDR2 (germline): MGHDK, SYGVNS. The CDR3 consists of 13 residues. The ends were cut back, 4 bases at V and 0 bases at J, with 6 bases in the middle. The CDR3 coding sequence is TGTGCCAGCAGTGGGAGCCCTAACTATGGCTACACCTTC. This translates into CASSGSPNYGYTF.

In its sample, this clone was seen a few times. This chain connects TRBV5-5 to TRBJ1-3; 8 bases map to TRBD1. V shed 4 bases and J 4 bases; nucleotides not matched to a gene: 4. The CDR3 totals 14 residues. Germline loops: CDR1 SGHKS, CDR2 YYEKEE (reference sequence). Here the CDR3 DNA reads TGTGCCAGCAGCGGACAGGGAATCGGAAACACCATATATTTT. Its protein product is CASSGQGIGNTIYF.

The chain couples TRBV6-5 to TRBJ2-3; TRBD1 might be the D (5 bases). Looked up from germline, CDR1 is MNHEY and CDR2 is SVGAGI. Trimming cost V 5 bases and J 6 bases, with 15 bases left between them. This CDR3 has 14 residues. The CDR3 reads CASSLPRAWDTQYF. CDR3 sequence (DNA): TGTGCCAGCAGTCTGCCCAGGGCGTGGGATACGCAGTATTTT.

The rearrangement joins TRBV11-2 to TRBJ1-6; tentative D call: TRBD1 (5 bases). Germline assignment: CDR1 SGHAT and CDR2 FQNNGV. Trimming stripped 3 bases from V and 0 bases from J, with 12 bases between. This CDR3 region has 17 residues. Written as DNA, the CDR3 is TGTGCCAGCAGCTTGGGTCTAAGGGGCTCCTATAATTCACCCCTCCACTTT. Translation gives CASSLGLRGSYNSPLHF.

This chain joins TRBV6-5 and TRBJ2-7; D might be TRBD2 (5 bases). From germline, CDR1 is MNHEY and CDR2 SVGAGI. Trimming pared 4 bases from V and 6 bases from J, leaving 13 bases between. The CDR3 contains 13 residues. The chain's CDR3 is CASSSTHAGEQYV. CDR3 in DNA: TGTGCCAGCAGTTCGACCCACGCGGGCGAGCAGTACGTC.

There are a few counts of this clone. The chain carries TRBV29-1 and TRBJ1-5, with 7 bases identical to TRBD1. Germline CDR1 SQVTM, CDR2 ANQGSEA. V lost 7 bases, J lost 1 base, and 16 bases stayed unmatched. The CDR3 runs 17 residues. The chain's CDR3 is CSASTGAGGGSNQPQHF. The DNA for the CDR3 is TGCAGCGCTAGCACGGGGGCAGGGGGTGGAAGCAATCAGCCCCAGCATTTT. Based on the CDR3 plus reference TRBV29-1 and TRBJ1-5, the full variable domain is SAVISQKPSRDICQRGTSLTIQCQVDSQVTMMFWYRQQPGQSLTLIATANQGSEATYESGFVIDKFPISRPNLTFSTLTVSNMSPEDSSIYLCSASTGAGGGSNQPQHFGDGTRLSIL.

The chain joins TRBV7-9 to TRBJ2-3, with 7 nucleotides matching TRBD2. Unmatched junction bases numbered 3, after V lost 2 bases and J lost 4 bases. There are 14 residues in the CDR3. CDR1 SEHNR and CDR2 FQNEAQ come from the germline V gene (reference sequence). DNA for the CDR3: TGTGCCAGCAGCTTAAGCGGGGCTCCAGATACGCAGTATTTT. It codes for CASSLSGAPDTQYF.

This clone was counted a few times. This chain connects TRBV2 to TRBJ2-2, with 7 nucleotides matching TRBD1. The CDR3 has 12 amino acids. Germline trimming cut 8 bases from V and 7 bases from J; bases unmatched to any gene: 4. The germline CDR1 and CDR2 sequences are SNHLY and FYNNEI. The CDR3 nucleotides read TGTGCCAGCGAACAGGGGTTCGGGGAGCTGTTTTTT. It is translated as CASEQGFGELFF.